These 3 T cell receptor beta chains came from one sample sequenced in a study of technical replicates of blood from a handful of donors. Clones were sequenced by immunoSEQ multiplex PCR, and TCRdb holds only the in-frame ones, with some missing. This table has some 74,000 clones, less than 97% appearing once. The sample consisted of T cells isolated from PBMCs. The origin of the receptors is a human donor in good health.

This clone was observed a handful of times. The rearrangement uses TRBV14 and TRBJ1-1; possibly TRBD1 for D (6 bases). V was cut by 9 bases and J by 5 bases, with 22 bases left in between. The CDR3 runs 15 residues. Germline V gene lookup returns CDR1 SGHDN and CDR2 FVKESK. The CDR3 DNA sequence: TGTGCCAGTAATCCAATTAACAGGGAGCGAACTGAAGCTTTCTTT. Its protein is CASNPINRERTEAFF.

CDR3 sequence reads: CASSAVEAGIYEQYF. CDR3 nucleotides: TGTGCCAGTAGTGCCGTGGAAGCGGGGATCTACGAGCAGTACTTC. The V and J genes are TRBV19 and TRBJ2-7; 7 bases are a match to TRBD2. This CDR3 contains 15 residues. With 5 bases clipped from V and 3 bases from J, the junction kept 10 bases outside the gene matches. Germline V lookup: CDR1 LNHDA, CDR2 SQIVND (reference sequence).

The chain joins TRBV5-1 to TRBJ1-5; the D gene is possibly TRBD1 (5 bases). The CDR3 is made up of 15 amino acids. The germline V gene encodes CDR1 SGHRS and CDR2 YFSETQ. V was trimmed by 4 bases and J by 8 bases, leaving 19 bases between them. The CDR3 nucleotides read TGCGCCAGCAGCGCGGGACGTACGACCCGGGAGCCCCAGCATTTT. It is translated as CASSAGRTTREPQHF.